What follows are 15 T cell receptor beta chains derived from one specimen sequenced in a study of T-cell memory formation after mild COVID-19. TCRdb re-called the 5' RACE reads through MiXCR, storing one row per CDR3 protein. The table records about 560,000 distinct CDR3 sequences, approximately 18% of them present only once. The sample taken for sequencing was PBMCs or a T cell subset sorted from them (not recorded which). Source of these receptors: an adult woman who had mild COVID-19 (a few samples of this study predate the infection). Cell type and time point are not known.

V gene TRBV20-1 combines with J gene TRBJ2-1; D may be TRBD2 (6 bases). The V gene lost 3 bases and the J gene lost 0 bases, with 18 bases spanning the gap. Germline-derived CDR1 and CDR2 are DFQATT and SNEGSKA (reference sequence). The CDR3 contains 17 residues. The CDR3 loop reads CSASNRGSRGSYNEQFF. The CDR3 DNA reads TGCAGTGCTAGCAATCGAGGATCGCGGGGCTCCTACAATGAGCAGTTCTTC.

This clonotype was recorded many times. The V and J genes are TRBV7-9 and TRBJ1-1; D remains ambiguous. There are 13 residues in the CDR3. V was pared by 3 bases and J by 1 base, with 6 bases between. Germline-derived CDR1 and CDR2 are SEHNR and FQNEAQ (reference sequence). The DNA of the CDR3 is TGTGCCAGCAGCTTCGGCAGGAACACTGAAGCTTTCTTT. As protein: CASSFGRNTEAFF.

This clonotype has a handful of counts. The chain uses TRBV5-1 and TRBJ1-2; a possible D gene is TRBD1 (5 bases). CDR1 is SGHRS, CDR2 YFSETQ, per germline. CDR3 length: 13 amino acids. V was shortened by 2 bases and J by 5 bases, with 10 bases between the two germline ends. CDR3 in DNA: TGCGCCAGCAGCTTAATGGGGGAATATGGCTACACCTTC. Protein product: CASSLMGEYGYTF.

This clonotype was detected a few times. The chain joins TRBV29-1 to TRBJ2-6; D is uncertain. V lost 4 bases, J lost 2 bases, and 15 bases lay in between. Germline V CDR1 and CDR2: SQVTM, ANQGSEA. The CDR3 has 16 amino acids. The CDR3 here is CSVVWVPSAGANVLTF. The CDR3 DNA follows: TGCAGCGTTGTGTGGGTTCCTTCCGCTGGGGCCAACGTCCTGACTTTC.

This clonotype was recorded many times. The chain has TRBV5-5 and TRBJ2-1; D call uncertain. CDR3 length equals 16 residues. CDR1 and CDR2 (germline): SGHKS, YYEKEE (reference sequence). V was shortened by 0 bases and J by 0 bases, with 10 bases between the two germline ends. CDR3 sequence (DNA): TGTGCCAGCAGCTTGGGGGCTAACCCCTCCTACAATGAGCAGTTCTTC. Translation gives CASSLGANPSYNEQFF.

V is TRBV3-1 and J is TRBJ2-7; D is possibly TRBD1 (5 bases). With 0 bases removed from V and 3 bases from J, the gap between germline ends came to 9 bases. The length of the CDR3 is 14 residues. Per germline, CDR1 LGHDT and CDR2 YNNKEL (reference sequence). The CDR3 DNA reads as TGTGCCAGCAGCCAAGACATGACAGTCTACGAGCAGTACTTC. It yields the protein CASSQDMTVYEQYF.

The CDR3 DNA reads as TGTGCCAGCAGCCAAGAGGGGGGTGGAACCACAGATACGCAGTATTTT. Amino acids: CASSQEGGGTTDTQYF. This chain joins TRBV4-2 and TRBJ2-3, with TRBD2 as a possible D gene (6 bases). Between the trimmed V and J ends, which lost 0 bases and 2 bases, there was a span of 12 bases. The CDR3 covers 16 residues. The germline gives CDR1 LGHNA, CDR2 YNFKEQ.

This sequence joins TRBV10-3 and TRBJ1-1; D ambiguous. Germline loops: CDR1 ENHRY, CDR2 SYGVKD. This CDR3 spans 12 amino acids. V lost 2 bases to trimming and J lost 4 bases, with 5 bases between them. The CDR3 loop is CAISEGTTEAFF. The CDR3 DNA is TGTGCCATCAGTGAGGGAACCACTGAAGCTTTCTTT.

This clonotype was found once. The CDR3 coding sequence is TGCAGTGCTAGAGATCAGGGGGCCACAGATACGCAGTATTTT. It specifies CSARDQGATDTQYF. The chain has TRBV20-1 and TRBJ2-3, with 8 bases lining up with TRBD1. The J segment lost 2 bases and the V segment lost 0 bases, leaving 1 base of the junction unmatched. This CDR3 comprises 14 residues. Looked up from germline, CDR1 is DFQATT and CDR2 is SNEGSKA (reference sequence).

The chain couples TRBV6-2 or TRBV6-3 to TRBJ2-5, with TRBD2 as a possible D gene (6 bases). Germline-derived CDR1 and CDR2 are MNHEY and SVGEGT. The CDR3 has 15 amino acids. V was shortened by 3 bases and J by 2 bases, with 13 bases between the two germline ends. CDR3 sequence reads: CASSYVGGTQETQYF. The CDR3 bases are TGTGCCAGCAGTTATGTGGGAGGAACTCAAGAGACCCAGTACTTC.

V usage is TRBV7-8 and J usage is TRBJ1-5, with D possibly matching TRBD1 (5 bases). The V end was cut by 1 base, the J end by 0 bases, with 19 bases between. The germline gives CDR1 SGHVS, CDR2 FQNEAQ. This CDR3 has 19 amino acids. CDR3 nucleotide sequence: TGTGCCAGCAGCTTAGGACAGCCACCCACAATATATAGCAATCAGCCCCAGCATTTT. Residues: CASSLGQPPTIYSNQPQHF.

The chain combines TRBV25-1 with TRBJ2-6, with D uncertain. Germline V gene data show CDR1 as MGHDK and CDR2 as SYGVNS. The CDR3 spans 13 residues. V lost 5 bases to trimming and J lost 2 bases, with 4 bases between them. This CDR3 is CASSTTGANVLTF. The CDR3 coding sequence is TGTGCCAGCAGTACAACTGGGGCCAACGTCCTGACTTTC.

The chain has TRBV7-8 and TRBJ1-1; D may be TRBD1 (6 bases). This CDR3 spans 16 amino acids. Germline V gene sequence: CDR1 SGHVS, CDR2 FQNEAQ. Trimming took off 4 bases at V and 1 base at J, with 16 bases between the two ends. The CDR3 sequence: CASSSNRARKNTEAFF. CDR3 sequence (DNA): TGTGCCAGCAGCTCCAACAGGGCGAGGAAGAACACTGAAGCTTTCTTT.

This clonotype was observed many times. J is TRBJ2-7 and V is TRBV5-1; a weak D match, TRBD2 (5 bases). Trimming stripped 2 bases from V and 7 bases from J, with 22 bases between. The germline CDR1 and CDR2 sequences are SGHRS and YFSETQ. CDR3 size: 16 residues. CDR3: CASSFLSVGDGREQYF. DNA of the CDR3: TGCGCCAGCAGCTTCTTGTCGGTGGGAGACGGCCGGGAGCAGTACTTC.

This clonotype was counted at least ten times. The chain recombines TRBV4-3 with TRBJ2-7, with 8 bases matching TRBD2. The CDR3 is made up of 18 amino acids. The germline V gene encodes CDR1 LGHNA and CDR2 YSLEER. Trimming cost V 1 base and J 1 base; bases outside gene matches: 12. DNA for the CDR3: TGCGCCAGCAGCCAAGCAACACCTGGGACTAGTAATTCCTACGAGCAGTACTTC. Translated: CASSQATPGTSNSYEQYF.